This T cell receptor (beta chain) was sequenced during a study of shared clonotypes between healthy human individuals. About the study: Donors had three CD4 naive, three CD4 memory, two CD8 naive and one CD8 memory plate apiece. Study-wide results and caveats: The naive CD4 repertoires of several donors were compared, and around 5% of clonotypes were shared. When compared with the clonotypes that were shared by all four sorted-subset donors, the non-shared clonotypes turned out to have lower generation probabilities.

The naive CD8 subset, CD45RO-negative cells positively selected for CCR7, excluded terminally differentiated effector memory CD45RA+ cells. Clones were sequenced by immunoSEQ multiplex PCR, and TCRdb holds only the in-frame ones, with some missing. The table includes roughly 890,000 clones, 90% to 95% detected once. Details on this clone: What it binds is not known.

V lost 5 bases, J lost 0 bases, and 12 bases lay in between. The germline gives CDR1 SGHVS, CDR2 FNYEAQ. The CDR3 runs 15 residues. The sequenced sample was naive CD8+ T cells sorted from blood. The TCR sequence derives from a man aged 25-45 years in good health. This rearrangement joins TRBV7-6 to TRBJ2-3, with D uncertain. CDR3 sequence: CASSPAEWSTDTQYF. The CDR3 region has the DNA TGTGCCAGCAGCCCCGCGGAGTGGAGCACAGATACGCAGTATTTT. Using reference TRBV7-6 and TRBJ2-3 for the parts outside the CDR3, the full variable domain is GAGVSQSPRYKVTKRGQDVALRCDPISGHVSLYWYRQALGQGPEFLTYFNYEAQQDKSGLPNDRFSAERPEGSISTLTIQRTEQRDSAMYRCASSPAEWSTDTQYFGPGTRLTVL.